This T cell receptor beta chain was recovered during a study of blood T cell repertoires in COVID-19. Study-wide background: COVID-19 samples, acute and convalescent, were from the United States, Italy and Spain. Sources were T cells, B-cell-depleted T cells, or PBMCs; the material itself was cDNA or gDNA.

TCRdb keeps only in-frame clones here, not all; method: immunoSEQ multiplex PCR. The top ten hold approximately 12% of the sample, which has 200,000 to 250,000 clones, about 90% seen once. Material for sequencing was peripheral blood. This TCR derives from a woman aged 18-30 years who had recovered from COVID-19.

CDR3 region: CASSGTGVTEAFF. DNA for the CDR3: TGTGCCAGCAGCGGTACAGGGGTCACTGAAGCTTTCTTT. This chain joins TRBV9 and TRBJ1-1; 7 positions match TRBD1. Trimming at V came to 3 bases and at J to 4 bases, leaving 3 bases not matched to a gene. The V gene's germline CDR1 is SGDLS and CDR2 YYNGEE. The CDR3 sequence is 13 residues long.